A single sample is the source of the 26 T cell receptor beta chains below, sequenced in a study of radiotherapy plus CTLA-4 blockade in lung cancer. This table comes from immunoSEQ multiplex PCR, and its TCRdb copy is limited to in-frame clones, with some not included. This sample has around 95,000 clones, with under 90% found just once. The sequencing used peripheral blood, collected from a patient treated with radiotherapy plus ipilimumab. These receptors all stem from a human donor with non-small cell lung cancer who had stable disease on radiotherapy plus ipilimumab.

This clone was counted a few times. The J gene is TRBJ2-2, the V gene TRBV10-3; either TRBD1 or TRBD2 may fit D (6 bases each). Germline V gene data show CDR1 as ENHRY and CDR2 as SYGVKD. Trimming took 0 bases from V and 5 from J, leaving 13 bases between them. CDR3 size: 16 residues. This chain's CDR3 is CAISESQGGRTGELFF. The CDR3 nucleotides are TGTGCCATCAGTGAGTCACAAGGGGGGCGGACCGGGGAGCTGTTTTTT.

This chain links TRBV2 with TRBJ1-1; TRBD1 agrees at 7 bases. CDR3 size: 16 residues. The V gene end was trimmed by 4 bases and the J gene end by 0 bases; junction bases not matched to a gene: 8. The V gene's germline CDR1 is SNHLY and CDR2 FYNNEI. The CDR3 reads CASSVQQGLMNTEAFF. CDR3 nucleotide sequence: TGTGCCAGCAGTGTCCAACAGGGGCTTATGAACACTGAAGCTTTCTTT.

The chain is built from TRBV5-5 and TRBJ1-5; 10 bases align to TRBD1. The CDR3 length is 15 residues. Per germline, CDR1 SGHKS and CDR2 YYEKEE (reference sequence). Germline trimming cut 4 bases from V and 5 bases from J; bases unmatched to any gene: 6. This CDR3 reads CASSPDRGVDQPQHF. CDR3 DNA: TGTGCCAGCAGCCCGGACAGGGGGGTAGATCAGCCCCAGCATTTT.

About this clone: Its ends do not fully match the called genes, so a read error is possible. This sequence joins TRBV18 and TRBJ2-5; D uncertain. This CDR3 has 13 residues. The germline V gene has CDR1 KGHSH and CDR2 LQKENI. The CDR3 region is CASTPNGGETQYF. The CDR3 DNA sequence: TGTGCCAGCACACCAAACGGTGGGGAGACCCAGTACTTC.

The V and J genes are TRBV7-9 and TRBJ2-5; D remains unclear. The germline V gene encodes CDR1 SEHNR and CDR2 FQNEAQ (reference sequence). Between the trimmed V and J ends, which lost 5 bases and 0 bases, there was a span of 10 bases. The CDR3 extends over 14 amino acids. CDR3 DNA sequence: TGTGCCAGCAGCGTATCAGAATACCAAGAGACCCAGTACTTC. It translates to CASSVSEYQETQYF. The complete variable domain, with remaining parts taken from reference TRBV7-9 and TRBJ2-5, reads DTGVSQNPRHKITKRGQNVTFRCDPISEHNRLYWYRQTLGQGPEFLTYFQNEAQLEKSRLLSDRFSAERPKGSFSTLEIQRTEQGDSAMYLCASSVSEYQETQYFGPGTRLLVL.

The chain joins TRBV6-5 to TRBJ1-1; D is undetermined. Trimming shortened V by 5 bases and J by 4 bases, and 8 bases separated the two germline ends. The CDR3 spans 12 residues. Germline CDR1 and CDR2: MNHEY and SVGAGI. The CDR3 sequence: CASSGTSTEAFF. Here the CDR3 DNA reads TGTGCCAGCAGTGGTACCAGCACTGAAGCTTTCTTT.

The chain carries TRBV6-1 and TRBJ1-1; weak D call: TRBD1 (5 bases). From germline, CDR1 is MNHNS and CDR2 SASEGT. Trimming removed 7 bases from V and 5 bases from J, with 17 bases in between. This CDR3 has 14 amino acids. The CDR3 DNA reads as TGTGCCAGCACGCTTCATGGGGACGTGACTGAAGCTTTCTTT. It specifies CASTLHGDVTEAFF.

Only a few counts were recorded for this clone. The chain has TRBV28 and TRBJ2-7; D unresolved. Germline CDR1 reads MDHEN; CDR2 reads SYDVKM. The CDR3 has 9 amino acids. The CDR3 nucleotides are TGTCCTAGAAACGACGAGCAGTACTTC. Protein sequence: CPRNDEQYF. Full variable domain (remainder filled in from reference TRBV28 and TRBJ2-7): DVKVTQSSRYLVKRTGEKVFLECVQDMDHENMFWYRQDPGLGLRLIYFSYDVKMKEKGDIPEGYSVSREKKERFSLILESASTNQTSMYLCPRNDEQYFGPGTRLTVT.

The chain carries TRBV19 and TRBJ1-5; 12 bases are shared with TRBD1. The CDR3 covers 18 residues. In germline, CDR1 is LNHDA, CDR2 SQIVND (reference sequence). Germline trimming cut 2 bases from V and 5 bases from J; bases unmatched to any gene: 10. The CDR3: CASSILKTGTGGDQPQHF. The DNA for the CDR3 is TGTGCCAGTAGTATATTGAAGACCGGGACAGGGGGCGATCAGCCCCAGCATTTT. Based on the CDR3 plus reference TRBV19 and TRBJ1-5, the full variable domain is DGGITQSPKYLFRKEGQNVTLSCEQNLNHDAMYWYRQDPGQGLRLIYYSQIVNDFQKGDIAEGYSVSREKKESFPLTVTSAQKNPTAFYLCASSILKTGTGGDQPQHFGDGTRLSIL.

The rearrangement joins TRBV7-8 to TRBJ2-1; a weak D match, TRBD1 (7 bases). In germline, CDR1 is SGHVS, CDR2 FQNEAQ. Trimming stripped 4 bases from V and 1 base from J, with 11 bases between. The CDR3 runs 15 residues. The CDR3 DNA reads TGTGCCAGCAGCTCTCAGGGGGGATCCTACAATGAGCAGTTCTTC. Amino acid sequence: CASSSQGGSYNEQFF.

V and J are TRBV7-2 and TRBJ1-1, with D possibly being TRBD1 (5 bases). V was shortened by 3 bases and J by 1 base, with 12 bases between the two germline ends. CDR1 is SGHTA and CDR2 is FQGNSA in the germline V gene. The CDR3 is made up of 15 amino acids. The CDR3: CASSFSGTQNTEAFF. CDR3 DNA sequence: TGTGCCAGCAGCTTCTCCGGGACCCAGAACACTGAAGCTTTCTTT.

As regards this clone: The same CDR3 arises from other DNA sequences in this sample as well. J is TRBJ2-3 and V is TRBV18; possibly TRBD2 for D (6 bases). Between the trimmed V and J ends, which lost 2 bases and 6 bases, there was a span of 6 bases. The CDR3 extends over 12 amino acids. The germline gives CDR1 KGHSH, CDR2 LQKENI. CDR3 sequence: CASSPSGDTQYF. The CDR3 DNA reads TGTGCCAGCTCACCAAGCGGGGATACGCAGTATTTT.

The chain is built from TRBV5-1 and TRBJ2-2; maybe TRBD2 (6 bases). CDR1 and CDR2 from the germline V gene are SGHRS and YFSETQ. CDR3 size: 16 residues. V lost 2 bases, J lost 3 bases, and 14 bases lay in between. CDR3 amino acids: CASSLRAAGDTGELFF. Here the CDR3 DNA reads TGCGCCAGCAGCTTACGGGCAGCGGGCGACACCGGGGAGCTGTTTTTT.

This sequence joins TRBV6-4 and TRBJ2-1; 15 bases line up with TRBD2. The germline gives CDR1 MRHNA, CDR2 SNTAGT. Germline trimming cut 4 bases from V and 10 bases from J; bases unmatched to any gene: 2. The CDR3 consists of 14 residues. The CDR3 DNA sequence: TGTGCCAGCAGTGGGACTAGCGGGGGGGAAGAGCAGTTCTTC. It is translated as CASSGTSGGEEQFF.

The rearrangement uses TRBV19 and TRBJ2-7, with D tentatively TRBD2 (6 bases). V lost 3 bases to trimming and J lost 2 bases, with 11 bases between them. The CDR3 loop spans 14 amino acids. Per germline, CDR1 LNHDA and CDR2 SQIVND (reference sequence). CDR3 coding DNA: TGTGCCAGTAGTATTGGAGGGCCTCCCTACGAGCAGTACTTC. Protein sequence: CASSIGGPPYEQYF.

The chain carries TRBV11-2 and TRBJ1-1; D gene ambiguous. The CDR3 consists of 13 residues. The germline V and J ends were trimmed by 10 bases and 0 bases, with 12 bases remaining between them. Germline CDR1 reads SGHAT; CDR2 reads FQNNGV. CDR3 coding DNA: TGTGCCAATTCGGGCAGCGTGAACACTGAAGCTTTCTTT. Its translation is CANSGSVNTEAFF.

CDR3 nucleotide sequence: TGTGCCTACGGGCGGGAGGTCAGCTCCTACAATGAGCAGTTCTTC. This codes for CAYGREVSSYNEQFF. V usage is TRBV7-9 and J usage is TRBJ2-1; 8 bases are shared with TRBD2. Looked up from germline, CDR1 is SEHNR and CDR2 is FQNEAQ (reference sequence). This CDR3 spans 15 amino acids. Trimming cost V 11 bases and J 0 bases; bases outside gene matches: 9.

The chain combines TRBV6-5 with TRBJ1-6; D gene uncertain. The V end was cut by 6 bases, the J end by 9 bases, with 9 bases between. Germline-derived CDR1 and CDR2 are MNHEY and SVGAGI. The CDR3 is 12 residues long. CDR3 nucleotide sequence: TGTGCCAGCAGGAAAGGTAGTTCACCCCTCCACTTT. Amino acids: CASRKGSSPLHF.

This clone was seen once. For the CDR3, the DNA is TGTGCCAGCAGCTACAACATGGGGGAAAAACTGTTTTTT. It encodes CASSYNMGEKLFF. V is TRBV5-4 and J is TRBJ1-4; no reliable D call. V was clipped by 3 bases and J by 8 bases, with 11 bases between them. This CDR3 has 13 amino acids. Germline V CDR1 and CDR2: SGHNT, YYREEE (reference sequence).

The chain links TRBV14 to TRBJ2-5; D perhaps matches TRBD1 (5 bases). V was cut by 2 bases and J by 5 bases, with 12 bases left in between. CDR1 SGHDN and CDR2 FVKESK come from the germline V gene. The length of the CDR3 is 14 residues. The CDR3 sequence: CASSQSGNYETQYF. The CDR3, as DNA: TGTGCCAGCAGCCAATCAGGGAATTACGAGACCCAGTACTTC.

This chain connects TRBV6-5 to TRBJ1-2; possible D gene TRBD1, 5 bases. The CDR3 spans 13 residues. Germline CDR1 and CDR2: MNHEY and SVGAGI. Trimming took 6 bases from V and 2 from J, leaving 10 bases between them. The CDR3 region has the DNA TGTGCCAGCAGCCTGGACAAAAACTATGGCTACACCTTC. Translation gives CASSLDKNYGYTF.

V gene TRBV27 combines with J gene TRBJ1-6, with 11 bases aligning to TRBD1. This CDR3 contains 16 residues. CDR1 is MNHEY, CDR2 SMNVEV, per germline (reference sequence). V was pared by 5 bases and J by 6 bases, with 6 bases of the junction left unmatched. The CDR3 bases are TGTGCCAGCAGTGGACAGGGGGCGGGACGTAATTCACCCCTCCACTTT. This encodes CASSGQGAGRNSPLHF.

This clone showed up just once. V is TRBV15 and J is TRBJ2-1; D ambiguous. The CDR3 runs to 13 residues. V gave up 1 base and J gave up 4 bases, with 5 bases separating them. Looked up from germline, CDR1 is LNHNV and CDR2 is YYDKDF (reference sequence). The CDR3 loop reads CATSRALYNEQFF. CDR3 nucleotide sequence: TGTGCCACCAGCAGAGCCTTATACAATGAGCAGTTCTTC.

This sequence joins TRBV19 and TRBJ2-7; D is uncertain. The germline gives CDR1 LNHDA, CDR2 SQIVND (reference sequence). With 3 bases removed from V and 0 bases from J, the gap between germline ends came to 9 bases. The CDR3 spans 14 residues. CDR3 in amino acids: CASSITGSSYEQYF. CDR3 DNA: TGTGCCAGTAGTATTACCGGCAGCTCCTACGAGCAGTACTTC.

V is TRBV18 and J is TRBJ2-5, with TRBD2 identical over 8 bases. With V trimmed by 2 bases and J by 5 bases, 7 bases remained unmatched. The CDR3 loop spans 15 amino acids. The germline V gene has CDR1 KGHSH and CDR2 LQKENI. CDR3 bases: TGTGCCAGCTCACCAGGACTAGCAATGGGTGAGACCCAGTACTTC. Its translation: CASSPGLAMGETQYF.

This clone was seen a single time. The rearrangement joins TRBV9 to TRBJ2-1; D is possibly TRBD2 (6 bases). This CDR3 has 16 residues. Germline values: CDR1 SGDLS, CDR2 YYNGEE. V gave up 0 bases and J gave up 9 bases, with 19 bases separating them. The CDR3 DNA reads TGTGCCAGCAGCGTAGATGGACTACTGAACGTAGGTGAGCAGTTCTTC. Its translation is CASSVDGLLNVGEQFF.